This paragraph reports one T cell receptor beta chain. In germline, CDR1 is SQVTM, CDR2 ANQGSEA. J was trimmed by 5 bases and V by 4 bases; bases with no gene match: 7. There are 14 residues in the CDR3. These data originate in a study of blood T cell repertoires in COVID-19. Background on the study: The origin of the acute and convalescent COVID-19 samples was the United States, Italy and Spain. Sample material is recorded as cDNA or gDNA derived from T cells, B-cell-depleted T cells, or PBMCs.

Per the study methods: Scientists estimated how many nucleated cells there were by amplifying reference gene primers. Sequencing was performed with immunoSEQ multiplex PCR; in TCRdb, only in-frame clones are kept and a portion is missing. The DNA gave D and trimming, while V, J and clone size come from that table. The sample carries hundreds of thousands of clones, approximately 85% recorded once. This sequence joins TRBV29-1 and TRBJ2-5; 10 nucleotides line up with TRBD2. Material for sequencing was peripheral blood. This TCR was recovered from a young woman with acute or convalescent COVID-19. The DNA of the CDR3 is TGCAGCGTTGCTCTAGCGGGAGCTCCGGAGACCCAGTACTTC. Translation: CSVALAGAPETQYF.